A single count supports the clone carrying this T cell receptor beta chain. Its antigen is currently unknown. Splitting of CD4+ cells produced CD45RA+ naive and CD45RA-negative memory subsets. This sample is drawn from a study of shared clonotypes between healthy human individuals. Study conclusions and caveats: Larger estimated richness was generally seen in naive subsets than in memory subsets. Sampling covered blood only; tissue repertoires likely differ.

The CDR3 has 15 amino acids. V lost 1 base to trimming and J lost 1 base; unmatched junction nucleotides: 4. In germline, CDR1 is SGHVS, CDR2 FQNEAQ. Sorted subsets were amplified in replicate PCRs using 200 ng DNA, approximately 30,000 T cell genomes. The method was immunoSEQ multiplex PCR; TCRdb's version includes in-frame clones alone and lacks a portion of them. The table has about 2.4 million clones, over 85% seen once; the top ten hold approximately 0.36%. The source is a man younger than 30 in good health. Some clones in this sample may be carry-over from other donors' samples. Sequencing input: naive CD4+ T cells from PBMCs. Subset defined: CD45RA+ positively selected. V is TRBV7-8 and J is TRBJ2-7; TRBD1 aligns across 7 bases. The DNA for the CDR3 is TGTGCCAGCAGCTTAGGACAGGGACCTTCCTACGAGCAGTACTTC. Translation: CASSLGQGPSYEQYF. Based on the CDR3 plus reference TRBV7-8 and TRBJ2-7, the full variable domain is GAGVSQSPRYKVAKRGQDVALRCDPISGHVSLFWYQQALGQGPEFLTYFQNEAQLDKSGLPSDRFFAERPEGSVSTLKIQRTQQEDSAVYLCASSLGQGPSYEQYFGPGTRLTVT.